Following are 7 T cell receptor beta chains from one sample sequenced in a study of identical twins. Via MiXCR, TCRdb re-called the 5' RACE reads, giving one row per CDR3 protein. The table records 650,000 to 750,000 distinct CDR3 sequences, around 21% of them present only once. These data also featured in a second study, about T cells expressing NK-cell markers.

Sequencing input: PBMCs. The receptors were sampled from a woman in her late teens or twenties in good health.

This chain joins TRBV7-8 and TRBJ2-2, with TRBD1 as a possible D gene (5 bases). This CDR3 region has 14 residues. Per germline, CDR1 SGHVS and CDR2 FQNEAQ. The V end was cut by 4 bases, the J end by 5 bases, with 11 bases between. CDR3 sequence (DNA): TGTGCCAGCAGCTCTGGGGCTCGAACCGGGGAGCTGTTTTTT. Protein: CASSSGARTGELFF.

This chain links TRBV7-9 with TRBJ2-4; weak D call: TRBD2 (6 bases). Trimming shortened V by 5 bases and J by 6 bases, and 14 bases separated the two germline ends. The CDR3 covers 14 residues. Per the germline V gene, CDR1 is SEHNR and CDR2 is FQNEAQ (reference sequence). The CDR3 DNA is TGTGCCAGCAGCCTCGGGCGGGGACCAAACATTCAGTACTTC. Amino acid sequence: CASSLGRGPNIQYF.

The V gene is TRBV11-3, the J gene TRBJ1-6; the D gene is possibly TRBD1 (6 bases). V dropped 11 bases and J dropped 5 bases, with 10 bases sitting between them. In germline, CDR1 is SGHNT, CDR2 YENEEA. The CDR3 is 12 residues long. CDR3: CAVGQNNSPLHF. The DNA of the CDR3 is TGTGCCGTAGGACAGAATAATTCACCCCTCCACTTT.

The CDR3 DNA reads as TGTGCCAGCAGCTCTGTAGCGGGAACCTACAATGAGCAGTTCTTC. Protein: CASSSVAGTYNEQFF. The chain recombines TRBV7-2 with TRBJ2-1; 8 bases fit TRBD2. Per the germline V gene, CDR1 is SGHTA and CDR2 is FQGNSA. CDR3 size: 15 residues. Trimming cost V 4 bases and J 2 bases; bases outside gene matches: 4.

There are many counts of this clonotype. The chain is built from TRBV6-1 and TRBJ2-1; 11 positions agree with TRBD2. CDR1 is MNHNS, CDR2 SASEGT, per germline. The CDR3 has 15 amino acids. After removal of 7 bases from V and 2 bases from J, the junction contained 4 bases not matched to a gene. CDR3 nucleotides: TGTGCCAGCACGACTAGCGGGGAAACCTACAATGAGCAGTTCTTC. As protein: CASTTSGETYNEQFF.

This clonotype was observed a few times. The chain carries TRBV12-3 or TRBV12-4 and TRBJ1-1, with 8 bases fitting TRBD1. The V segment lost 4 bases and the J segment 1 base; nucleotides outside the gene matches: 8. This CDR3 has 16 residues. CDR3 in amino acids: CASSSLWTGSNTEAFF. Here the CDR3 DNA reads TGTGCCAGCAGTTCCCTCTGGACAGGGTCGAACACTGAAGCTTTCTTT.

The J gene is TRBJ1-1, the V gene TRBV20-1; D gene ambiguous. This CDR3 contains 13 residues. Trimming removed 6 bases at V and 1 base at J, with 12 bases between. In germline, CDR1 is DFQATT, CDR2 SNEGSKA (reference sequence). CDR3 loop: CSADNSANTEAFF. Here the CDR3 DNA reads TGCAGTGCGGATAACAGTGCGAACACTGAAGCTTTCTTT.